The rows below give T cell receptor beta chains drawn from one sample of a study of regulatory and conventional T cells in RAG deficiency. Data came from immunoSEQ multiplex PCR; TCRdb stores just in-frame clones and leaves some out. The table shows 7,000 to 10,000 clones, with under 95% occurring only once. A further study also used this sample, focusing on regulatory T cells.

Sequences were obtained from CD127- CD25+ CD4+ Tregs sorted from blood. Receptors originate from a human donor in good health. Each CDR3 is given with its conserved first and last residue. D genes are given only for firm matches.

J gene,D gene,V gene,CDR3 DNA,CDR3 protein
TRBJ1-2,NA,TRBV27,TGTGCCAGCAGTTTATCGTGGAGTCCAACGGGTGTCGGCTACACCTTC,CASSLSWSPTGVGYTF
TRBJ2-7,NA,TRBV5-1,TGCGCCAGCAGCTTAGGGGTTTTAGGCTACGAGCAGTACTTC,CASSLGVLGYEQYF
TRBJ1-1,TRBD1,TRBV6-5,TGTGCCAGCGGGACAGGGCACGAAGCTTTCTTT,CASGTGHEAFF
TRBJ2-3,NA,TRBV5-1,TGCGCCAGCAGCCACGAAGGTAGGCGGGTTACAGATACGCAGTATTTT,CASSHEGRRVTDTQYF
TRBJ2-3,NA,TRBV5-6,TGTGCCAGCAGCTTGGAACAGGAAGTTAGCACAGATACGCAGTATTTT,CASSLEQEVSTDTQYF
TRBJ1-1,NA,TRBV20-1,TGCAGCGCCTGGCGGACTGAAGCTTTCTTT,CSAWRTEAFF
TRBJ2-7,TRBD1,TRBV5-1,TGCGCCAGCAGCTTGAAGACAGGGGCCTACGAGCAGTACTTC,CASSLKTGAYEQYF
TRBJ2-2,NA,TRBV14,TGTGCCAGCAGCCAAATCCGGGCCGGGGAGCTGTTTTTT,CASSQIRAGELFF
TRBJ2-7,TRBD2,TRBV7-9,TGTGCCAGCAGCTTGTTTACTAGCGGTACCTACGAGCAGTACTTC,CASSLFTSGTYEQYF
TRBJ2-4,NA,TRBV6-6,TGTGCCAGCAGCGCTACGGGGAACCTAGCCAAAAACATTCAGTACTTC,CASSATGNLAKNIQYF
TRBJ2-5,TRBD2,TRBV19,TGTGCCAGTAGTATAGACGGGACGGGACTAAAAGAGACCCAGTACTTC,CASSIDGTGLKETQYF